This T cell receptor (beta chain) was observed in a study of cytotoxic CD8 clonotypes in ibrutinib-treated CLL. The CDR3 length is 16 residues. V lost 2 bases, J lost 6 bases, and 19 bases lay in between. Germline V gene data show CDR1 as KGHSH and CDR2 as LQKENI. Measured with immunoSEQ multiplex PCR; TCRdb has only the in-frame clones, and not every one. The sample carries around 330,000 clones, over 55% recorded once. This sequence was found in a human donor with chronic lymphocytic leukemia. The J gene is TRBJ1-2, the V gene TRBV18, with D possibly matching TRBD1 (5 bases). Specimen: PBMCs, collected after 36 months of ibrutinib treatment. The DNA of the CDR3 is TGTGCCAGCTCACCAGGCCTCGGGGGTATGGGTGATGGCTACACCTTC. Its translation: CASSPGLGGMGDGYTF. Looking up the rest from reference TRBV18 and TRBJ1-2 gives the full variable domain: NAGVMQNPRHLVRRRGQEARLRCSPMKGHSHVYWYRQLPEEGLKFMVYLQKENIIDESGMPKERFSAEFPKEGPSILRIQQVVRGDSAAYFCASSPGLGGMGDGYTFGSGTRLTVV.